The 9 T cell receptor beta chains reported below all come from one sample, sequenced in a study of T cells in Graves' hyperthyroidism and ophthalmopathy. Template material for amplifying TCR beta CDR3 regions consisted of RNA transcripts. A first-round RT-PCR of the TCR CDR3 used the HTBI primer set. TCRdb processed the multiplex PCR reads anew with MiXCR; each CDR3 protein has one entry. The sample yields a few hundred thousand distinct CDR3 sequences, 15% to 18% seen once. The sequenced material came from blood. Receptor source: a woman aged 25 to 39 with Graves' hyperthyroidism.

This clonotype was counted ten times or more. V gene TRBV7-9 combines with J gene TRBJ2-7, with D hard to call. Germline V lookup: CDR1 SEHNR, CDR2 FQNEAQ (reference sequence). V lost 3 bases and J 2 bases, leaving 20 bases between the germline ends. The CDR3 has 17 residues. The CDR3 reads CASSFVPSGLITYEQYF. CDR3 sequence (DNA): TGTGCCAGCAGCTTTGTTCCATCGGGTCTGATTACCTACGAGCAGTACTTC.

This clonotype was detected ten times or more. J is TRBJ2-6 and V is TRBV28, with D uncertain. The CDR3 is made up of 15 amino acids. V lost 6 bases and J lost 1, with 10 bases in between. Germline V gene lookup returns CDR1 MDHEN and CDR2 SYDVKM. The CDR3 here is CASSRRKSGANVLTF. CDR3 DNA sequence: TGTGCCAGCAGCCGGCGGAAGTCTGGGGCCAACGTCCTGACTTTC.

The chain joins TRBV6-2 or TRBV6-3 to TRBJ2-1, with 8 bases fitting TRBD1. Germline values: CDR1 MNHEY, CDR2 SVGEGT. Trimming removed 0 bases from V and 4 bases from J; junction bases left unmatched: 11. CDR3 length: 18 residues. The CDR3 coding sequence is TGTGCCAGCAGTTACTCTCTAAACACAGGGGGTAGGTACAATGAGCAGTTCTTC. The encoded protein is CASSYSLNTGGRYNEQFF.

As DNA, the CDR3 is TGTGCCAGCAGCATGGGACAGGGCCAAGAGACCCAGTACTTC. Protein product: CASSMGQGQETQYF. The rearrangement links TRBV11-2 to TRBJ2-5, with 9 bases that match TRBD1. The CDR3 runs to 14 residues. V was pared by 5 bases and J by 1 base, with 2 bases of the junction left unmatched. Looked up from germline, CDR1 is SGHAT and CDR2 is FQNNGV.

Regarding this clonotype: The junction and the germline gene differ at one end; a read error may be behind it. The chain employs TRBV6-5 and TRBJ1-1; no firm D call. The length of the CDR3 is 10 residues. From germline, CDR1 is MNHEY and CDR2 SVGAGI. CDR3 region: CASSYTEAFF. In DNA form, the CDR3 reads TGTGCCAGCAGCTACACAGAAGCTTTCTTT.

J is TRBJ2-7 and V is TRBV14; tentatively, D is TRBD1 (6 bases). The germline gives CDR1 SGHDN, CDR2 FVKESK. The CDR3 extends over 17 amino acids. V was trimmed by 5 bases and J by 3 bases, leaving 23 bases between them. In nucleotides, the CDR3 is TGTGCCAGCAGCGATATGCTGGGGAGCAGGGGAGACTACGAGCAGTACTTC. It yields the protein CASSDMLGSRGDYEQYF. The whole variable domain, filled in from reference TRBV14 and TRBJ2-7, reads EAGVTQFPSHSVIEKGQTVTLRCDPISGHDNLYWYRRVMGKEIKFLLHFVKESKQDESGMPNNRFLAERTGGTYSTLKVQPAELEDSGVYFCASSDMLGSRGDYEQYFGPGTRLTVT.

The rearrangement joins TRBV24-1 to TRBJ2-1; TRBD1 agrees at 11 bases. Germline V lookup: CDR1 KGHDR, CDR2 SFDVKD. This CDR3 is 13 amino acids long. V was pared by 3 bases and J by 12 bases, with 3 bases of the junction left unmatched. The CDR3 DNA reads TGTGCCACCAGTGATCCGGGGACAGGGGGGCAGTTCTTC. Protein product: CATSDPGTGGQFF.

This clonotype was found many times. This chain connects TRBV7-9 to TRBJ1-1; tentative D call: TRBD1 (6 bases). The CDR3 consists of 14 residues. Per the germline V gene, CDR1 is SEHNR and CDR2 is FQNEAQ (reference sequence). Deletions cut 5 bases from V and 6 bases from J, with 16 bases between. The CDR3: CASSALTGPAEAFF. The CDR3 nucleotides read TGTGCCAGCAGCGCCTTGACAGGCCCGGCTGAAGCTTTCTTT.

A word on this clonotype: This may stem from a read error, because a much larger clone lies one nucleotide away. This rearrangement joins TRBV18 to TRBJ1-2, with unresolved D. With 2 bases removed from V and 3 bases from J, the gap between germline ends came to 10 bases. This CDR3 is 14 amino acids long. CDR1 KGHSH and CDR2 LQKENI come from the germline V gene. The CDR3 reads CASSPSGQDYGYTF. Written as DNA, the CDR3 is TGTGCCAGCTCACCATCTGGCCAGGACTATGGCTACACCTTC.